These T cell receptor beta chains were read from a single sample in a study of vaccination and CD4 T cells after COVID-19. MiXCR, applied by TCRdb to the PCR reads, yields one record per CDR3 protein. This sample has 25,000 to 30,000 distinct CDR3 sequences, with 50% found just once. The specimen comprised CD4+ T cells from blood, sampled about 7 months after SARS-CoV-2 vaccination. The receptors were gathered from a human donor who had recovered from COVID-19. CDR3s include the opening cysteine and the closing phenylalanine or tryptophan. A D gene is named only where the DNA matches it firmly. Expanded clones get a size class; other rows say once, few or many, or leave the size out.

d_gene: .; len: 16; abundance: .; v_gene: TRBV27; j_gene: TRBJ2-2; CDR3aa: CASSLWGFENTGELFF; CDR3nt: TGTGCCAGCAGTTTATGGGGCTTTGAAAACACCGGGGAGCTGTTTTTT
d_gene: TRBD1; len: 14; abundance: .; v_gene: TRBV7-2; j_gene: TRBJ2-3; CDR3aa: CASSSGTGAYTQYF; CDR3nt: TGTGCCAGCAGTTCCGGGACAGGGGCATATACGCAGTATTTT
d_gene: .; len: 14; abundance: .; v_gene: TRBV27; j_gene: TRBJ2-1; CDR3aa: CASSVAESYNEQFF; CDR3nt: TGTGCCAGCAGTGTAGCGGAGTCCTACAATGAGCAGTTCTTC
d_gene: .; len: 12; abundance: .; v_gene: TRBV6-2/TRBV6-3; j_gene: TRBJ2-1; CDR3aa: CASSYSRNEQFF; CDR3nt: TGTGCCAGCAGTTACAGTCGCAATGAGCAGTTCTTC
d_gene: .; len: 10; abundance: .; v_gene: TRBV10-3; j_gene: TRBJ2-5; CDR3aa: CAISGETQYF; CDR3nt: TGTGCCATCAGTGGAGAGACCCAGTACTTC
d_gene: .; len: 15; abundance: .; v_gene: TRBV7-9; j_gene: TRBJ2-5; CDR3aa: CASSLAGLSWETQYF; CDR3nt: TGTGCCAGCAGCTTGGCGGGACTTTCCTGGGAGACCCAGTACTTC
d_gene: TRBD1; len: 16; abundance: .; v_gene: TRBV4-2; j_gene: TRBJ2-7; CDR3aa: CASSQDRDSPSYEQYF; CDR3nt: TGTGCCAGCAGCCAAGACCGGGACAGTCCCTCCTACGAGCAGTACTTC
d_gene: .; len: 12; abundance: .; v_gene: TRBV24-1; j_gene: TRBJ1-2; CDR3aa: CATSAANYGYTF; CDR3nt: TGTGCCACCAGTGCAGCTAACTATGGCTACACCTTC
d_gene: .; len: 15; abundance: few; v_gene: TRBV7-2; j_gene: TRBJ1-2; CDR3aa: CASSLPSAFRYGYTF; CDR3nt: TGTGCCAGCAGCTTACCCTCAGCCTTCCGCTATGGCTACACCTTC
d_gene: TRBD1; len: 13; abundance: few; v_gene: TRBV7-9; j_gene: TRBJ1-1; CDR3aa: CASSLIGTGEAFF; CDR3nt: TGTGCCAGCAGCTTAATAGGGACAGGGGAAGCTTTCTTT
d_gene: .; len: 11; abundance: .; v_gene: TRBV5-4; j_gene: TRBJ2-3; CDR3aa: CASTSGYTQYF; CDR3nt: TGTGCCAGCACCTCTGGGTATACGCAGTATTTT
d_gene: .; len: 13; abundance: .; v_gene: TRBV7-9; j_gene: TRBJ1-3; CDR3aa: CASSPSQGNTIYF; CDR3nt: TGTGCCAGCAGCCCATCCCAGGGAAACACCATATATTTT
d_gene: .; len: 18; abundance: .; v_gene: TRBV6-5; j_gene: TRBJ2-7; CDR3aa: CASSYSSHRASNSYEQYF; CDR3nt: TGTGCCAGCAGTTACTCATCACACAGGGCTTCTAACTCCTACGAGCAGTACTTC
d_gene: TRBD1; len: 14; abundance: .; v_gene: TRBV12-3/TRBV12-4; j_gene: TRBJ2-5; CDR3aa: CASSLQTGVETQYF; CDR3nt: TGTGCCAGCAGTTTGCAGACAGGGGTTGAGACCCAGTACTTC
d_gene: .; len: 14; abundance: .; v_gene: TRBV2; j_gene: TRBJ2-7; CDR3aa: CASRSDMESYEQYF; CDR3nt: TGTGCCAGCAGGTCCGACATGGAGTCCTACGAGCAGTACTTC
d_gene: .; len: 13; abundance: .; v_gene: TRBV20-1; j_gene: TRBJ2-1; CDR3aa: CSARGNSYNEQFF; CDR3nt: TGCAGTGCCCGCGGGAACTCCTACAATGAGCAGTTCTTC
d_gene: .; len: 13; abundance: .; v_gene: TRBV15; j_gene: TRBJ2-2; CDR3aa: CATSRDRVGELFF; CDR3nt: TGTGCCACCAGCAGAGATAGGGTCGGGGAGCTGTTTTTT